The rows below give T cell receptor beta chains drawn from one sample of a study of cytomegalovirus exposure and HLA in healthy donors. Profiling relied on immunoSEQ multiplex PCR, and the TCRdb table lists in-frame clones only, not all of them. The data contain under 150,000 clones, around 10% of them singletons. The sample comprised PBMCs. The source of these receptors is a male donor in good health and CMV-seronegative. Both conserved end residues are part of each CDR3. Fields, in order: CDR3 protein, CDR3 DNA, D gene, J gene, clone size, V gene. A D gene is named only where the DNA matches it firmly. Expanded clones get a size class; other rows say once, few or many, or leave the size out.

cdr3_aa: CASLNGSPGNTIYF
cdr3_nt: TGTGCCTCCCTCAACGGGAGTCCTGGAAACACCATATATTTT
d_call: NA
j_call: TRBJ1-3
clone_size: NA
v_call: TRBV10-3

cdr3_aa: CASSEGGGSTDTQYF
cdr3_nt: TGTGCCAGCAGCGAAGGGGGCGGTAGCACAGATACGCAGTATTTT
d_call: TRBD1
j_call: TRBJ2-3
clone_size: few
v_call: TRBV13

cdr3_aa: CAIPGTGEISNQPQHF
cdr3_nt: TGTGCCATCCCCGGGACAGGGGAGATAAGCAATCAGCCCCAGCATTTT
d_call: TRBD1
j_call: TRBJ1-5
clone_size: NA
v_call: TRBV10-3

cdr3_aa: CASSKGGLNTGELFF
cdr3_nt: TGTGCCAGCAGCAAAGGGGGCTTGAACACCGGGGAGCTGTTTTTT
d_call: TRBD1
j_call: TRBJ2-2
clone_size: few
v_call: TRBV7-2

cdr3_aa: CASSSDSEQYF
cdr3_nt: TGTGCCAGCAGCTCCGACAGCGAGCAGTACTTC
d_call: NA
j_call: TRBJ2-7
clone_size: few
v_call: TRBV7-9

cdr3_aa: CASSQDGTDSGYTF
cdr3_nt: TGTGCCAGCAGCCAAGATGGGACAGACTCTGGCTACACCTTC
d_call: TRBD1
j_call: TRBJ1-2
clone_size: few
v_call: TRBV7-8

cdr3_aa: CANSLAAGYVTGELFF
cdr3_nt: TGTGCCAACAGCTTGGCGGCAGGGTACGTCACCGGGGAGCTGTTTTTT
d_call: NA
j_call: TRBJ2-2
clone_size: NA
v_call: TRBV5-6

cdr3_aa: CAWRGTGGNAEAFF
cdr3_nt: TGTGCCTGGAGGGGGACAGGGGGCAATGCTGAAGCTTTCTTT
d_call: TRBD1
j_call: TRBJ1-1
clone_size: few
v_call: TRBV30

cdr3_aa: CASSLGGQLTRNTEAFF
cdr3_nt: TGTGCCAGCAGCTTAGGGGGACAGCTCACTAGAAACACTGAAGCTTTCTTT
d_call: TRBD1
j_call: TRBJ1-1
clone_size: NA
v_call: TRBV7-2

cdr3_aa: CASSIVAAGGIGREDQPQHF
cdr3_nt: TGTGCCAGTAGTATAGTCGCGGCAGGGGGCATCGGAAGGGAAGATCAGCCCCAGCATTTT
d_call: TRBD1
j_call: TRBJ1-5
clone_size: few
v_call: TRBV19

cdr3_aa: CASSDRAVNYGYTF
cdr3_nt: TGTGCCAGTTCGGACAGGGCGGTAAACTATGGCTACACCTTC
d_call: TRBD1
j_call: TRBJ1-2
clone_size: few
v_call: TRBV19

cdr3_aa: CASSLDRPGQGGYTF
cdr3_nt: TGTGCCAGCAGTTTAGACCGACCTGGACAGGGAGGCTACACCTTC
d_call: TRBD1
j_call: TRBJ1-2
clone_size: NA
v_call: TRBV27

cdr3_aa: CASSDDSMDQPQHF
cdr3_nt: TGTGCCAGCAGTGACGACAGCATGGATCAGCCCCAGCATTTT
d_call: NA
j_call: TRBJ1-5
clone_size: few
v_call: TRBV9

cdr3_aa: CASSPRKGADTGELFF
cdr3_nt: TGCGCCAGCAGCCCGAGGAAGGGGGCTGACACCGGGGAGCTGTTTTTT
d_call: TRBD1
j_call: TRBJ2-2
clone_size: few
v_call: TRBV4-3

cdr3_aa: CASSPSGTNYGYTF
cdr3_nt: TGTGCCAGCTCACCCTCCGGGACAAACTATGGCTACACCTTC
d_call: NA
j_call: TRBJ1-2
clone_size: few
v_call: TRBV18

cdr3_aa: CASRFGREDTEAFF
cdr3_nt: TGTGCCAGCAGATTTGGCCGGGAGGACACTGAAGCTTTCTTT
d_call: NA
j_call: TRBJ1-1
clone_size: NA
v_call: TRBV6-1

cdr3_aa: CASRTGQGLGEQYF
cdr3_nt: TGTGCCAGCAGGACGGGACAGGGCTTAGGCGAGCAGTACTTC
d_call: TRBD1
j_call: TRBJ2-7
clone_size: few
v_call: TRBV6-5

cdr3_aa: CASTPGGIQETQYF
cdr3_nt: TGTGCCAGCACCCCGGGAGGGATTCAAGAGACCCAGTACTTC
d_call: TRBD2
j_call: TRBJ2-5
clone_size: few
v_call: TRBV5-6

cdr3_aa: CASSPRTGGPKKLFF
cdr3_nt: TGTGCCAGCAGCCCTCGGACAGGGGGCCCGAAAAAACTGTTTTTT
d_call: TRBD1
j_call: TRBJ1-4
clone_size: NA
v_call: TRBV27

cdr3_aa: CASSIAGETQYF
cdr3_nt: TGTGCCAGTAGTATAGCGGGGGAGACCCAGTACTTC
d_call: NA
j_call: TRBJ2-5
clone_size: NA
v_call: TRBV19

cdr3_aa: CASSLGFQGTGVYTEAFF
cdr3_nt: TGTGCCAGCAGCTTAGGTTTTCAGGGGACAGGTGTCTACACTGAAGCTTTCTTT
d_call: TRBD1
j_call: TRBJ1-1
clone_size: NA
v_call: TRBV7-6

cdr3_aa: CASSSDRGGVRTEAFF
cdr3_nt: TGTGCCAGCAGTTCCGACAGGGGGGGAGTGAGGACTGAAGCTTTCTTT
d_call: TRBD1
j_call: TRBJ1-1
clone_size: NA
v_call: TRBV28

cdr3_aa: CASRASGRAGTYNEQFF
cdr3_nt: TGTGCCAGCAGGGCCAGCGGGAGGGCCGGAACCTACAATGAGCAGTTCTTC
d_call: TRBD2
j_call: TRBJ2-1
clone_size: few
v_call: TRBV27

cdr3_aa: CASSLRGTEGTEAFF
cdr3_nt: TGTGCCAGCAGCCTACGGGGGACGGAAGGCACTGAAGCTTTCTTT
d_call: NA
j_call: TRBJ1-1
clone_size: few
v_call: TRBV7-2

cdr3_aa: CASSLVGLAGRYNEQFF
cdr3_nt: TGTGCCAGCAGCTTAGTCGGACTAGCGGGACGCTACAATGAGCAGTTCTTC
d_call: TRBD2
j_call: TRBJ2-1
clone_size: NA
v_call: TRBV7-8

cdr3_aa: CASSQLLAGPTDTQYF
cdr3_nt: TGCGCCAGCAGCCAGCTTCTAGCGGGACCCACAGATACGCAGTATTTT
d_call: TRBD2
j_call: TRBJ2-3
clone_size: NA
v_call: TRBV4-3

cdr3_aa: CASSLAGSGGTDTQYF
cdr3_nt: TGCGCCAGCAGCTTGGCCGGATCAGGGGGTACAGATACGCAGTATTTT
d_call: TRBD1
j_call: TRBJ2-3
clone_size: NA
v_call: TRBV5-1

cdr3_aa: CASSPLDRGGSPLHF
cdr3_nt: TGCGCCAGCAGCCCCTTGGACAGGGGCGGTTCACCCCTCCACTTT
d_call: TRBD1
j_call: TRBJ1-6
clone_size: NA
v_call: TRBV4-3

cdr3_aa: CASSFGNGDYGYTF
cdr3_nt: NA
d_call: NA
j_call: TRBJ1-2
clone_size: NA
v_call: TRBV5-4

cdr3_aa: CASSFSGRGYTF
cdr3_nt: TGTGCCAGCAGCTTCTCTGGGCGCGGCTACACCTTC
d_call: NA
j_call: TRBJ1-2
clone_size: NA
v_call: TRBV7-2

cdr3_aa: CASTRDRERGNQPQHF
cdr3_nt: TGTGCCAGCACCAGAGACAGGGAGAGAGGCAATCAGCCCCAGCATTTT
d_call: TRBD1
j_call: TRBJ1-5
clone_size: few
v_call: TRBV2

cdr3_aa: CASSFTGTGEYTGELFF
cdr3_nt: TGTGCCAGCAGTTTTACCGGGACAGGGGAGTACACCGGGGAGCTGTTTTTT
d_call: TRBD1
j_call: TRBJ2-2
clone_size: few
v_call: TRBV2

cdr3_aa: CASSVRDSPSYEQYF
cdr3_nt: TGTGCCAGCAGCGTCCGGGACAGCCCTTCCTACGAGCAGTACTTC
d_call: TRBD1
j_call: TRBJ2-7
clone_size: NA
v_call: TRBV9

cdr3_aa: CASSAGTSGGGYNTDTQYF
cdr3_nt: TGTGCCAGCAGCGCCGGGACTAGCGGGGGGGGATATAATACAGATACGCAGTATTTT
d_call: TRBD2
j_call: TRBJ2-3
clone_size: NA
v_call: TRBV9

cdr3_aa: CASSSGQHNQPQHF
cdr3_nt: TGTGCCAGCAGTTCGGGACAGCACAATCAGCCCCAGCATTTT
d_call: TRBD1
j_call: TRBJ1-5
clone_size: NA
v_call: TRBV27

cdr3_aa: CASSLHPSGGEQYF
cdr3_nt: TGTGCCAGCAGCTTACATCCCTCGGGGGGCGAGCAGTACTTC
d_call: TRBD2
j_call: TRBJ2-7
clone_size: NA
v_call: TRBV7-3

cdr3_aa: CASSPQSLAGEETQYF
cdr3_nt: TGTGCCAGCTCACCACAGTCACTAGCGGGAGAAGAGACCCAGTACTTC
d_call: TRBD2
j_call: TRBJ2-5
clone_size: NA
v_call: TRBV18

cdr3_aa: CASSRALTGNEAFF
cdr3_nt: TGTGCCAGTAGTCGGGCTTTGACAGGGAATGAAGCTTTCTTT
d_call: TRBD1
j_call: TRBJ1-1
clone_size: few
v_call: TRBV19

cdr3_aa: CASRWAAGGPGETQYF
cdr3_nt: TGTGCCAGCAGGTGGGCAGCGGGAGGGCCGGGTGAGACCCAGTACTTC
d_call: TRBD2
j_call: TRBJ2-5
clone_size: NA
v_call: TRBV5-6

cdr3_aa: CASTPGTGRANYGYTF
cdr3_nt: TGTGCCAGCACCCCCGGGACAGGGAGGGCTAACTATGGCTACACCTTC
d_call: TRBD1
j_call: TRBJ1-2
clone_size: NA
v_call: TRBV7-9

cdr3_aa: CASILAVNQPQHF
cdr3_nt: TGTGCCAGCATTCTAGCGGTTAATCAGCCCCAGCATTTT
d_call: NA
j_call: TRBJ1-5
clone_size: few
v_call: TRBV6-1

cdr3_aa: CASSTRGREPLNTEAFF
cdr3_nt: TGTGCCAGTAGTACTAGGGGACGGGAGCCTCTGAACACTGAAGCTTTCTTT
d_call: NA
j_call: TRBJ1-1
clone_size: NA
v_call: TRBV19

cdr3_aa: CASSGEGHYGYTF
cdr3_nt: TGTGCCAGCAGTGGGGAGGGGCACTATGGCTACACCTTC
d_call: NA
j_call: TRBJ1-2
clone_size: NA
v_call: TRBV2

cdr3_aa: CASSYGRLAGQETQYF
cdr3_nt: TGTGCCAGTAGTTACGGTCGGCTAGCGGGCCAAGAGACCCAGTACTTC
d_call: TRBD2
j_call: TRBJ2-5
clone_size: once
v_call: TRBV19

cdr3_aa: CASSSGGTDGNTIYF
cdr3_nt: TGTGCCAGCAGTTCCGGTGGGACAGATGGAAACACCATATATTTT
d_call: TRBD1
j_call: TRBJ1-3
clone_size: few
v_call: TRBV27

cdr3_aa: CASSQKTGGKLFF
cdr3_nt: TGTGCCAGCAGCCAAAAAACGGGGGGGAAACTGTTTTTT
d_call: NA
j_call: TRBJ1-4
clone_size: NA
v_call: TRBV7-2

cdr3_aa: CASSLMQGFGNQPQHF
cdr3_nt: TGTGCCAGCAGCTTGATGCAGGGTTTTGGCAATCAGCCCCAGCATTTT
d_call: NA
j_call: TRBJ1-5
clone_size: NA
v_call: TRBV7-2

cdr3_aa: CASSRGLAGADTQYF
cdr3_nt: TGTGCCAGCAGCAGGGGACTAGCGGGAGCCGATACGCAGTATTTT
d_call: TRBD2
j_call: TRBJ2-3
clone_size: few
v_call: TRBV5-6

cdr3_aa: CASSTPGQGNYGYTF
cdr3_nt: TGTGCCAGCAGTACGCCGGGACAGGGCAACTATGGCTACACCTTC
d_call: TRBD1
j_call: TRBJ1-2
clone_size: few
v_call: TRBV28

cdr3_aa: CASSEESGGYYEQYF
cdr3_nt: TGTGCCAGCAGTGAAGAGTCAGGGGGTTACTACGAGCAGTACTTC
d_call: TRBD1
j_call: TRBJ2-7
clone_size: few
v_call: TRBV6-1

cdr3_aa: CASSGGGDNTEAFF
cdr3_nt: TGTGCCAGCAGCGGAGGGGGTGACAACACTGAAGCTTTCTTT
d_call: NA
j_call: TRBJ1-1
clone_size: few
v_call: TRBV9

cdr3_aa: CASRSGQSTGYTF
cdr3_nt: TGTGCCAGCAGATCGGGACAGAGTACTGGCTACACCTTC
d_call: TRBD1
j_call: TRBJ1-2
clone_size: NA
v_call: TRBV27

cdr3_aa: CASSWGGGTQYF
cdr3_nt: TGTGCCAGCAGCTGGGGGGGAGGTACGCAGTATTTT
d_call: TRBD2
j_call: TRBJ2-3
clone_size: NA
v_call: TRBV6-5

cdr3_aa: CASSRETGTGSTDTQYF
cdr3_nt: TGTGCCAGCAGCCGAGAAACCGGGACAGGGAGCACAGATACGCAGTATTTT
d_call: TRBD1
j_call: TRBJ2-3
clone_size: few
v_call: TRBV14